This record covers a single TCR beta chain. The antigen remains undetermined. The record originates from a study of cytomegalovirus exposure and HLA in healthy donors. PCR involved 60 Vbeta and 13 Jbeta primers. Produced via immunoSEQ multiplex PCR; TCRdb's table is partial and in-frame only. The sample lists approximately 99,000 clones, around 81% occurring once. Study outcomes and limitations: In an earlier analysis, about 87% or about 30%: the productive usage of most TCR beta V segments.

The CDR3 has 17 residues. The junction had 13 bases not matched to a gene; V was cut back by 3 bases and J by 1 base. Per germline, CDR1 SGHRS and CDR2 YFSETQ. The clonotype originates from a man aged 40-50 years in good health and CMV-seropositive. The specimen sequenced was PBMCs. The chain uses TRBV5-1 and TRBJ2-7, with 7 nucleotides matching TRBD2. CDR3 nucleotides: TGCGCCAGCAGCTATGGGTTGGGGAGGGCAGGGTCCTACGAGCAGTACTTC. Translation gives CASSYGLGRAGSYEQYF.